The 30 T cell receptor beta chains presented below share a single source sample, sequenced in a study of OX40 agonist ivuxolimab in advanced cancers. The table came from immunoSEQ multiplex PCR; TCRdb's copy has only in-frame clones and leaves some out. The data show roughly 34,000 clones, about nine tenths seen once. The sequenced sample was CD4+ or CD8+ T cells sorted from blood, obtained in a trial of the OX40 agonist ivuxolimab. The receptors were gathered from an adult with an advanced solid tumor such as melanoma, head and neck, liver or kidney cancer.

V usage is TRBV9 and J usage is TRBJ2-5; D uncertain. Per germline, CDR1 SGDLS and CDR2 YYNGEE. V was trimmed by 0 bases and J by 3 bases, leaving 3 bases between them. CDR3 length: 12 amino acids. DNA of the CDR3: TGTGCCAGCAGCGTAGAGGAAGAGACCCAGTACTTC. Its protein product is CASSVEEETQYF.

The chain couples TRBV2 to TRBJ1-4, with 8 nucleotides matching TRBD1. Germline trimming cut 6 bases from V and 9 bases from J; bases unmatched to any gene: 15. The germline gives CDR1 SNHLY, CDR2 FYNNEI. The CDR3 sequence is 16 residues long. Here the CDR3 reads CASSPTGQGGSQKLFF. CDR3 nucleotides: TGTGCCAGCAGCCCAACCGGACAGGGAGGGTCCCAAAAACTGTTTTTT.

A word on this clone: The sample carries other DNA sequences with the same CDR3. The chain recombines TRBV7-9 with TRBJ2-3; D is unresolved. The CDR3 sequence is 11 residues long. Trimming cost V 5 bases and J 3 bases, with 3 bases left between them. Germline V gene data show CDR1 as SEHNR and CDR2 as FQNEAQ (reference sequence). This CDR3 reads CASSLTDTQYF. DNA for the CDR3: TGTGCCAGCAGCCTAACAGATACGCAGTATTTT.

Only one count was recorded for this clone. The V call is TRBV2, the J call TRBJ1-5; D gene uncertain. Germline V CDR1 and CDR2: SNHLY, FYNNEI. Trimming took 9 bases from V and 0 from J, leaving 12 bases between them. The CDR3 length is 14 residues. The CDR3 DNA reads TGTGCCAGTACCACGGCAGCTAGCAATCAGCCCCAGCATTTT. Its translation is CASTTAASNQPQHF. The entire variable domain, with the rest obtained from reference TRBV2 and TRBJ1-5, is as follows: EPEVTQTPSHQVTQMGQEVILRCVPISNHLYFYWYRQILGQKVEFLVSFYNNEISEKSEIFDDQFSVERPDGSNFTLKIRSTKLEDSAMYFCASTTAASNQPQHFGDGTRLSIL.

The chain has TRBV15 and TRBJ1-3; unclear D gene. The CDR3 loop spans 13 amino acids. The V gene's germline CDR1 is LNHNV and CDR2 YYDKDF (reference sequence). V was clipped by 0 bases and J by 3 bases, with 3 bases between them. For the CDR3, the DNA is TGTGCCACCAGCAGAGATGGTGGAAACACCATATATTTT. It translates to CATSRDGGNTIYF.

The genes are TRBV2 and TRBJ2-7; D not certain. Trimming shortened V by 5 bases and J by 3 bases, and 14 bases separated the two germline ends. The CDR3 extends over 14 amino acids. Looked up from germline, CDR1 is SNHLY and CDR2 is FYNNEI. CDR3 nucleotides: TGTGCCAGCAGTACTTGGACGATTGACTACGAGCAGTACTTC. This translates into CASSTWTIDYEQYF.

The CDR3 DNA is TGTGCCAGCATCCGGACAGGGGACGCAGATACGCAGTATTTT. It yields the protein CASIRTGDADTQYF. This rearrangement joins TRBV21-1 to TRBJ2-3; the table assigns TRBD1, which was not confirmed against the DNA. TRBV21-1 is classified as a pseudogene. The CDR3 spans 14 residues.

This chain links TRBV14 with TRBJ2-5, with D possibly TRBD2 on 6 matching bases. The CDR3 consists of 14 residues. Germline loops: CDR1 SGHDN, CDR2 FVKESK. The ends were cut back, 3 bases at V and 5 bases at J, with 13 bases in the middle. CDR3 sequence (DNA): TGTGCCAGCAGCCAGACTAGTATTCCGGAGACCCAGTACTTC. Translation: CASSQTSIPETQYF.

This chain connects TRBV9 to TRBJ1-5; tentatively, D is TRBD1 (6 bases). The V and J ends lost 0 bases and 4 bases respectively, with 11 bases between them. This CDR3 has 15 residues. The germline gives CDR1 SGDLS, CDR2 YYNGEE. The CDR3 is CASSVGGQPNQPQHF. The CDR3, as DNA: TGTGCCAGCAGCGTAGGCGGACAGCCGAATCAGCCCCAGCATTTT. The complete variable domain, with remaining parts taken from reference TRBV9 and TRBJ1-5, reads DSGVTQTPKHLITATGQRVTLRCSPRSGDLSVYWYQQSLDQGLQFLIQYYNGEERAKGNILERFSAQQFPDLHSELNLSSLELGDSALYFCASSVGGQPNQPQHFGDGTRLSIL.

The V and J genes are TRBV29-1 and TRBJ1-2; D gene unclear. The germline V gene has CDR1 SQVTM and CDR2 ANQGSEA. Trimming removed 6 bases at V and 0 bases at J, with 23 bases between. CDR3 size: 17 residues. The CDR3 loop is CSVWVGVINRTNYGYTF. Here the CDR3 DNA reads TGCAGCGTGTGGGTCGGAGTCATAAACCGGACTAACTATGGCTACACCTTC.

CDR3 coding DNA: TGTGCCAGCAGCTTACTCGGACAGGGGGGCACTGAAGCTTTCTTT. It specifies CASSLLGQGGTEAFF. The chain combines TRBV11-2 with TRBJ1-1; 10 bases map to TRBD1. Germline CDR1 and CDR2: SGHAT and FQNNGV. With V trimmed by 2 bases and J by 4 bases, 4 bases remained unmatched. This CDR3 is built from 15 residues.

This clone was seen just once. The gene calls are TRBV2 and TRBJ1-1, with D maybe TRBD1 (6 bases). Looked up from germline, CDR1 is SNHLY and CDR2 is FYNNEI. V was cut by 2 bases and J by 0 bases, with 16 bases left in between. This CDR3 is 17 amino acids long. CDR3 residues: CASSERGASRMNTEAFF. DNA for the CDR3: TGTGCCAGCAGTGAAAGGGGGGCGAGTCGGATGAACACTGAAGCTTTCTTT.

In its sample, this clone was seen once. The chain recombines TRBV5-6 with TRBJ1-2, with TRBD1 matching 9 bases. CDR1 and CDR2 (germline): SGHDT, YYEEEE. This CDR3 has 15 residues. Losses at the gene ends were 2 bases for V and 4 bases for J; bases not matched to a gene: 6. Here the CDR3 reads CASSFLQGAGYGYTF. CDR3 in DNA: TGTGCCAGCAGCTTCTTACAGGGGGCGGGCTATGGCTACACCTTC.

The chain has TRBV9 and TRBJ1-2; D is unclear. Germline V lookup: CDR1 SGDLS, CDR2 YYNGEE. V lost 3 bases to trimming and J lost 5 bases, with 17 bases between them. This CDR3 is built from 15 residues. This CDR3 reads CASSANPGSLYGYTF. The CDR3 DNA follows: TGTGCCAGCAGCGCGAATCCGGGTTCTTTGTATGGCTACACCTTC.

The chain uses TRBV2 and TRBJ1-6; TRBD1 aligns across 7 bases. CDR3 size: 15 residues. The V gene's germline CDR1 is SNHLY and CDR2 FYNNEI. With 6 bases clipped from V and 9 bases from J, the junction kept 11 bases outside the gene matches. Here the CDR3 reads CASSPLGTVGSPLHF. CDR3 bases: TGTGCCAGCAGCCCACTCGGGACAGTAGGTTCACCCCTCCACTTT.

The chain joins TRBV5-6 to TRBJ2-1; D gene uncertain. The germline V gene encodes CDR1 SGHDT and CDR2 YYEEEE. Trimming took off 1 base at V and 0 bases at J, with 11 bases between the two ends. The length of the CDR3 is 16 residues. The CDR3 protein is CASSLRGVSSYNEQFF. Written as DNA, the CDR3 is TGTGCCAGCAGCTTGCGAGGAGTCAGCTCCTACAATGAGCAGTTCTTC.

The rearrangement joins TRBV5-1 to TRBJ2-3; TRBD2 matches at 14 bases. Germline assignment: CDR1 SGHRS and CDR2 YFSETQ. This CDR3 has 19 amino acids. The trim removed 3 bases at V and 5 bases at J, leaving 14 bases unmatched. CDR3 in DNA: TGCGCCAGCAGCTCAACCGGGACTAGCGGGAGTAAGTTCGGAGATACGCAGTATTTT. Protein: CASSSTGTSGSKFGDTQYF.

The V gene is TRBV2, the J gene TRBJ1-6, with D uncertain. V lost 2 bases and J 9 bases, leaving 8 bases between the germline ends. The CDR3 consists of 13 residues. The germline CDR1 and CDR2 sequences are SNHLY and FYNNEI. CDR3 loop: CASSETTSSPLHF. DNA for the CDR3: TGTGCCAGCAGTGAAACCACCAGTTCACCCCTCCACTTT.

As to this clone: A junction boundary mismatches the germline segment, possibly from a read error. The chain combines TRBV5-1 with TRBJ2-3; 9 nucleotides align to TRBD2. In germline, CDR1 is SGHRS, CDR2 YFSETQ. The CDR3 loop spans 18 amino acids. In DNA form, the CDR3 reads TGCGCCAGCAGCTTCAGGGGCGGGGGGGACAGAGTATCAGATATGCAGTATTTT. Translation: CASSFRGGGDRVSDMQYF. The variable domain in full, completed from reference TRBV5-1 and TRBJ2-3, reads KAGVTQTPRYLIKTRGQQVTLSCSPISGHRSVSWYQQTPGQGLQFLFEYFSETQRNKGNFPGRFSGRQFSNSRSEMNVSTLELGDSALYLCASSFRGGGDRVSDMQYFGPGTRLTVL.

The count of this clone is one. The rearrangement links TRBV28 to TRBJ2-7, with D possibly matching TRBD2 (7 bases). The CDR3 has 14 amino acids. V gave up 7 bases and J gave up 2 bases, with 15 bases separating them. Germline CDR1 is MDHEN and CDR2 is SYDVKM. CDR3 sequence: CASIGTGGPYEQYF. The CDR3 DNA follows: TGTGCCAGCATCGGGACGGGGGGCCCCTACGAGCAGTACTTC.

This clone was observed a handful of times. DNA for the CDR3: TGCGCCAGCAGCTTATCGGTTGGGGAGCTGTTTTTT. Encoded protein: CASSLSVGELFF. J is TRBJ2-2 and V is TRBV5-1; D ambiguous. The germline gives CDR1 SGHRS, CDR2 YFSETQ. The CDR3 is 12 amino acids. V was trimmed by 2 bases and J by 8 bases, leaving 7 bases between them.

The CDR3 DNA is TGCAGCGTCGCTGTAGGAGGGCGGTACACTGAAGCTTTCTTT. This codes for CSVAVGGRYTEAFF. The chain combines TRBV29-1 with TRBJ1-1; D gene ambiguous. CDR3 size: 14 residues. The germline gives CDR1 SQVTM, CDR2 ANQGSEA. The V and J ends lost 6 bases and 3 bases respectively, with 17 bases between them.

The chain carries TRBV5-6 and TRBJ2-2; D uncertain. Germline CDR1 reads SGHDT; CDR2 reads YYEEEE. The CDR3 is 15 amino acids. The V end was cut by 3 bases, the J end by 5 bases, with 14 bases between. The CDR3 region has the DNA TGTGCCAGCAGCTCTGACGGTCCGAGTACCGGGGAGCTGTTTTTT. Translation: CASSSDGPSTGELFF.

The V gene is TRBV5-4, the J gene TRBJ2-5; 10 bases line up with TRBD2. The CDR3 sequence is 15 residues long. Germline V gene data show CDR1 as SGHNT and CDR2 as YYREEE (reference sequence). The V gene end was trimmed by 2 bases and the J gene end by 5 bases; junction bases not matched to a gene: 6. CDR3 in DNA: TGTGCCAGCAGCTTTCAAGCGGGGGGGCCTGAGACCCAGTACTTC. The encoded protein is CASSFQAGGPETQYF.

CDR3: CASSLSGLYEQFF. The CDR3 region has the DNA TGTGCCAGCAGCTTAAGTGGACTTTATGAGCAGTTCTTC. The chain is built from TRBV7-9 and TRBJ2-1; possible D gene TRBD2, 5 bases. The length of the CDR3 is 13 residues. V was shortened by 2 bases and J by 8 bases, with 10 bases between the two germline ends. Germline V gene sequence: CDR1 SEHNR, CDR2 FQNEAQ (reference sequence).

The chain recombines TRBV6-6 with TRBJ2-1; 8 nucleotides match TRBD2. Germline CDR1 reads MNHNY; CDR2 reads SVGAGI (reference sequence). The CDR3 runs to 14 residues. Trimming removed 7 bases from V and 4 bases from J; junction bases left unmatched: 6. The CDR3 DNA reads TGTGCCAGCACCGGACTAGCCGAGTACAATGAGCAGTTCTTC. Amino acids: CASTGLAEYNEQFF.

The rearrangement links TRBV10-3 to TRBJ2-2; D call uncertain. Germline V lookup: CDR1 ENHRY, CDR2 SYGVKD. The ends were cut back, 4 bases at V and 8 bases at J, with 14 bases in the middle. CDR3 length equals 14 residues. CDR3 DNA: TGTGCCATCAGTGGATCCCATTCGCCGGGGGAGCTGTTTTTT. Translating gives CAISGSHSPGELFF.

The gene calls are TRBV19 and TRBJ1-5; the match to TRBD1 covers 8 bases. This CDR3 has 14 amino acids. Germline lookup yields CDR1 LNHDA and CDR2 SQIVND (reference sequence). The J segment lost 2 bases and the V segment lost 7 bases, leaving 4 bases of the junction unmatched. CDR3: CASTLDRGNQPQHF. CDR3 nucleotides: TGTGCCAGTACCCTGGACAGGGGCAATCAGCCCCAGCATTTT.

This chain links TRBV28 with TRBJ1-2; no clear D. Germline-derived CDR1 and CDR2 are MDHEN and SYDVKM. Deletions cut 2 bases from V and 8 bases from J, with 12 bases between. This CDR3 has 13 amino acids. CDR3 nucleotide sequence: TGTGCCAGCAGTTTAGGAAAGGGTAAAGGCTACACCTTC. This sequence encodes CASSLGKGKGYTF.

This clone was recorded once. The CDR3: CASSAGGQGGSPNEKLFF. DNA for the CDR3: TGTGCCAGCAGCGCCGGCGGGCAGGGTGGTAGTCCTAATGAAAAACTGTTTTTT. J is TRBJ1-4 and V is TRBV9; D is possibly TRBD1 (5 bases). CDR1 and CDR2 (germline): SGDLS, YYNGEE. Trimming cost V 3 bases and J 3 bases, with 21 bases left between them. The CDR3 is 18 amino acids.